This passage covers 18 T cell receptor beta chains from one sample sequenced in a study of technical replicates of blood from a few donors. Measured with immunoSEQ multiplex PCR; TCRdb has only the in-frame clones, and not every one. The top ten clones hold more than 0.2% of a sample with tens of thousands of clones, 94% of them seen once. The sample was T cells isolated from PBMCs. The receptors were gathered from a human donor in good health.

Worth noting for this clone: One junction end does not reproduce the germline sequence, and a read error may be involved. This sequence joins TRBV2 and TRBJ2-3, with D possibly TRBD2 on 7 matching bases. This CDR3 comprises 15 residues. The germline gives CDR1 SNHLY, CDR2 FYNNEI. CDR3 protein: CASSQAGVAGDTQYF. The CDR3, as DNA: TGTGCCAGCAGTCAAGCAGGGGTAGCGGGAGATACGCAGTATTTT.

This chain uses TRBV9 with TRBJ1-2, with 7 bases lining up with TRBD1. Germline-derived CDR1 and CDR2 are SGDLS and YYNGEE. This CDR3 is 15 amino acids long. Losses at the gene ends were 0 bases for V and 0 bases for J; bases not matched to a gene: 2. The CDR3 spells CASSVEGATNYGYTF. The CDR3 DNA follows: TGTGCCAGCAGCGTAGAGGGGGCCACTAACTATGGCTACACCTTC.

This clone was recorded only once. The CDR3, as DNA: TGTGCCAGCAGCGTTAACCGACTAGCGGGAGCTTACGAGCAGTACTTC. Translating it yields CASSVNRLAGAYEQYF. V usage is TRBV9 and J usage is TRBJ2-7; 12 bases agree with TRBD2. Germline CDR1 SGDLS, CDR2 YYNGEE. V lost 2 bases to trimming and J lost 4 bases; unmatched junction nucleotides: 7. This CDR3 is built from 16 residues.

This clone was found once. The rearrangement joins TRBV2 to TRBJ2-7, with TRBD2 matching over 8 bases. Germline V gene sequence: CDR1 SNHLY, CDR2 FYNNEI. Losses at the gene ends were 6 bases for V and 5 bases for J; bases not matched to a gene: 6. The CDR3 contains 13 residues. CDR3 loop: CASRRTSIHEQYF. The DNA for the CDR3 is TGTGCCAGCAGAAGGACTAGCATCCACGAGCAGTACTTC.

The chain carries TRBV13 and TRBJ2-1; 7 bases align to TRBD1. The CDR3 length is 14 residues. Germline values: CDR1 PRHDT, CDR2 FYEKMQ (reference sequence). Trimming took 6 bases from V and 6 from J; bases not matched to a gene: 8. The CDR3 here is CASSTLGQANEQFF. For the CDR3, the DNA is TGTGCCAGCAGTACCCTCGGACAGGCCAATGAGCAGTTCTTC. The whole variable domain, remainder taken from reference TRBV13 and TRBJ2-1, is AAGVIQSPRHLIKEKRETATLKCYPIPRHDTVYWYQQGPGQDPQFLISFYEKMQSDKGSIPDRFSAQQFSDYHSELNMSSLELGDSALYFCASSTLGQANEQFFGPGTRLTVL.

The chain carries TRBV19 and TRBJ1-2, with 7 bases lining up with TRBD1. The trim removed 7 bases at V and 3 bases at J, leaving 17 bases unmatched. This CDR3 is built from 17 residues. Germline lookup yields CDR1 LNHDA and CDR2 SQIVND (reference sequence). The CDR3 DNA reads TGTGCCAGTACCCGCCTACTACGGCAGGGGGTCTACTATGGCTACACCTTC. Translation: CASTRLLRQGVYYGYTF. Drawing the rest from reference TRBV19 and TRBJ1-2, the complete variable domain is DGGITQSPKYLFRKEGQNVTLSCEQNLNHDAMYWYRQDPGQGLRLIYYSQIVNDFQKGDIAEGYSVSREKKESFPLTVTSAQKNPTAFYLCASTRLLRQGVYYGYTFGSGTRLTVV.

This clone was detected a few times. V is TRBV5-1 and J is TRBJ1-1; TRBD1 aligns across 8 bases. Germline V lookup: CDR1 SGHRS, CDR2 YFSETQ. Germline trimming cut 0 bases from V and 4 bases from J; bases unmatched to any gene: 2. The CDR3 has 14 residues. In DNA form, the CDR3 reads TGCGCCAGCAGCTTGGGCCAGGGGGCCACTGAAGCTTTCTTT. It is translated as CASSLGQGATEAFF.

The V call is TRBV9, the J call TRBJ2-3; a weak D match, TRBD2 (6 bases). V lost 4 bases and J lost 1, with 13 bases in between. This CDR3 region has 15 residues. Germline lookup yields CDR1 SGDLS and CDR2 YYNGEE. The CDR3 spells CASSRGGEGTDTQYF. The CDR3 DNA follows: TGTGCCAGCAGCCGCGGCGGGGAGGGCACAGATACGCAGTATTTT.

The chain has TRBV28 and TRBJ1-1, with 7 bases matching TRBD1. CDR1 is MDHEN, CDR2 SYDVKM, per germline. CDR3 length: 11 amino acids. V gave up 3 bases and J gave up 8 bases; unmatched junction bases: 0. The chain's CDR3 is CASSLDREAFF. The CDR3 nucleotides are TGTGCCAGCAGTTTGGACAGGGAAGCTTTCTTT.

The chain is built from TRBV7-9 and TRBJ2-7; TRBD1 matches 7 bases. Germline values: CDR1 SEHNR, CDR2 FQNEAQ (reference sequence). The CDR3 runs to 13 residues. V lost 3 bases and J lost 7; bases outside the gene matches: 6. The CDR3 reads CASSFTTGEEQYF. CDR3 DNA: TGTGCCAGCAGCTTTACAACAGGGGAGGAGCAGTACTTC.

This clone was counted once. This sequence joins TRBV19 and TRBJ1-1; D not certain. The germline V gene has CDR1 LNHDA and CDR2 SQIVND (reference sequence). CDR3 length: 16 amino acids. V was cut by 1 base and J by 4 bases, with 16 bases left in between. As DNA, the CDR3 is TGTGCCAGTAGTATAGGCCGTAGGAGAGGGTCCACTGAAGCTTTCTTT. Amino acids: CASSIGRRRGSTEAFF.

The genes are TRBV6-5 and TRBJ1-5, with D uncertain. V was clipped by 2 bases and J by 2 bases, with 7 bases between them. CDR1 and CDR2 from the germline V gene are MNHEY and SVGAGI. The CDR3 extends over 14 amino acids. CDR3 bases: TGTGCCAGCAGTTACACCGCGGGCAATCAGCCCCAGCATTTT. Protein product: CASSYTAGNQPQHF.

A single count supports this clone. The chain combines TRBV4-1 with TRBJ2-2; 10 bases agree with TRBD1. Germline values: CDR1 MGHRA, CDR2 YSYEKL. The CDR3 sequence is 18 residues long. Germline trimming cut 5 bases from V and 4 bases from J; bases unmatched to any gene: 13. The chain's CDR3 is CASSGTQPGQGSTGELFF. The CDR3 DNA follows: TGCGCCAGCAGCGGTACACAACCGGGACAGGGGTCCACCGGGGAGCTGTTTTTT.

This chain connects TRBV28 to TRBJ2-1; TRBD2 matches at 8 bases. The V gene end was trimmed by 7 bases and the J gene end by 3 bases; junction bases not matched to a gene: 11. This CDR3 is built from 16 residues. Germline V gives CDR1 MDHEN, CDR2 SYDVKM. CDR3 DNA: TGTGCCAGCATCCCGGGGGGGCAGCGCCACTACAATGAGCAGTTCTTC. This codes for CASIPGGQRHYNEQFF.

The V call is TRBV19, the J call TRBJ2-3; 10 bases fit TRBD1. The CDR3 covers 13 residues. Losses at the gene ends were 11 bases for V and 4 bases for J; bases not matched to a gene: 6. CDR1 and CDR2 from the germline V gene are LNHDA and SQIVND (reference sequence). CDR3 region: CAVGQGSADTQYF. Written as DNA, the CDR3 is TGTGCCGTGGGACAGGGGTCAGCAGATACGCAGTATTTT.

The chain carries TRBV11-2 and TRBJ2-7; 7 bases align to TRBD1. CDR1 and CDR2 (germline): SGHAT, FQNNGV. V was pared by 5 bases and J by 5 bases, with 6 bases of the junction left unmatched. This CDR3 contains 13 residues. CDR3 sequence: CASSMTGRDEQYF. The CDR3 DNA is TGTGCCAGCAGCATGACAGGGCGCGACGAGCAGTACTTC.

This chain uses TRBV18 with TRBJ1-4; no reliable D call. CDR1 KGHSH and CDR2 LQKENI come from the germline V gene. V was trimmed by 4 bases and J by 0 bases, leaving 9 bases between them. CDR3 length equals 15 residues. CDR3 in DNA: TGTGCCAGCTCACGGTACACCACAACTAATGAAAAACTGTTTTTT. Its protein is CASSRYTTTNEKLFF.

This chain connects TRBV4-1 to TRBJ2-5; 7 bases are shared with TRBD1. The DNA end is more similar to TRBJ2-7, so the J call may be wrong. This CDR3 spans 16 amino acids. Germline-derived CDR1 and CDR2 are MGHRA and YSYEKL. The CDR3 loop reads CASSTFPGGRIYEQYF. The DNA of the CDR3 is TGCGCCAGCAGCACCTTCCCAGGGGGAAGAATCTACGAGCAGTACTTC.